The 25 T cell receptor beta chains presented below share a single source sample, sequenced in a study of CD8+ T cells in alopecia areata. Extraction and reverse transcription of RNA yielded cDNA as the sequencing template. TCRdb's copy holds only in-frame clones and misses some; the assay was immunoSEQ multiplex PCR. The sample has about 110,000 clones; roughly 59% are singletons. Sequenced: CD8+ T cells sorted from blood. These receptors all stem from a human donor in good health.

This chain uses TRBV4-2 with TRBJ2-7, with D unclear. The length of the CDR3 is 15 residues. Trimming took 0 bases from V and 3 from J, leaving 12 bases between them. CDR1 and CDR2 (germline): LGHNA, YNFKEQ. The chain's CDR3 is CASSQEAGVYYEQYF. The CDR3 DNA reads TGTGCCAGCAGCCAAGAGGCTGGGGTTTACTACGAGCAGTACTTC.

The chain uses TRBV6-1 and TRBJ2-7; D is perhaps TRBD1 (6 bases). CDR3 length equals 12 residues. With 2 bases removed from V and 5 bases from J, the gap between germline ends came to 7 bases. Germline values: CDR1 MNHNS, CDR2 SASEGT. The CDR3 DNA sequence: TGTGCCAGCAGTGAATACAGGGACGAGCAGTACTTC. This codes for CASSEYRDEQYF.

This rearrangement joins TRBV2 to TRBJ2-1, with D perhaps matching TRBD1 or TRBD2 (5 bases each). This CDR3 comprises 14 residues. V shed 6 bases and J shed 4 bases, with 13 bases lying between them. The germline gives CDR1 SNHLY, CDR2 FYNNEI. The CDR3 region is CASRWDGQYNEQFF. The CDR3 coding sequence is TGTGCCAGCAGATGGGACGGTCAATACAATGAGCAGTTCTTC.

This clone was counted only a few times. The chain recombines TRBV28 with TRBJ1-5, with D unclear. Germline CDR1 is MDHEN and CDR2 is SYDVKM. The V end lost 4 bases, the J end lost 1 base, and 11 bases lay between the germline ends. CDR3 size: 15 residues. The CDR3 loop reads CASSSPPVSNQPQHF. CDR3 coding DNA: TGTGCCAGCAGTTCTCCCCCAGTCAGCAATCAGCCCCAGCATTTT.

The sample holds a few counts of this clone. CDR3 amino acids: CASSQQGTDPFGYTF. The CDR3 region has the DNA TGTGCCAGCAGTCAACAAGGGACCGACCCCTTTGGCTACACCTTC. This sequence joins TRBV6-5 and TRBJ1-2; D is perhaps TRBD1 (5 bases). The germline gives CDR1 MNHEY, CDR2 SVGAGI. The V end lost 5 bases, the J end lost 7 bases, and 20 bases lay between the germline ends. CDR3 length equals 15 residues.

The chain recombines TRBV2 with TRBJ2-5, with D unresolved. The germline V gene encodes CDR1 SNHLY and CDR2 FYNNEI. This CDR3 spans 16 amino acids. The V end was cut by 3 bases, the J end by 0 bases, with 14 bases between. The DNA for the CDR3 is TGTGCCAGCAGTGATGGCCCCCCGGGCAACCAAGAGACCCAGTACTTC. Translated, it gives CASSDGPPGNQETQYF.

Only a few counts were recorded for this clone. The chain carries TRBV10-2 and TRBJ2-7; D remains unclear. Germline V lookup: CDR1 WSHSY, CDR2 SAAADI. The CDR3 consists of 13 residues. Trimming removed 2 bases at V and 4 bases at J, with 9 bases between. The CDR3 reads CASSEHHLYEQYF. The CDR3 DNA is TGCGCCAGCAGTGAGCACCACTTGTACGAGCAGTACTTC.

The rearrangement links TRBV2 to TRBJ2-3, with 11 positions matching TRBD2. CDR1 SNHLY and CDR2 FYNNEI come from the germline V gene. The trim removed 1 base at V and 4 bases at J, leaving 7 bases unmatched. The length of the CDR3 is 17 residues. The CDR3 nucleotides read TGTGCCAGCAGTGAAGGTCTAGCGGGGGGAATAGCAGATACGCAGTATTTT. As protein: CASSEGLAGGIADTQYF.

The chain combines TRBV7-9 with TRBJ2-5; D unclear. Germline CDR1 and CDR2: SEHNR and FQNEAQ (reference sequence). The CDR3 is 14 residues long. V lost 8 bases and J lost 4, with 17 bases in between. The CDR3 nucleotides read TGTGCCAGCGCTACCTCAACCGAGGTAGAGACCCAGTACTTC. Its translation is CASATSTEVETQYF.

The chain links TRBV7-2 to TRBJ1-1; D remains unclear. The length of the CDR3 is 12 residues. Germline V gene data show CDR1 as SGHTA and CDR2 as FQGNSA. Trimming cost V 4 bases and J 1 base, with 4 bases left between them. The CDR3 here is CASSYTNTEAFF. The CDR3 coding sequence is TGTGCCAGCAGCTACACGAACACTGAAGCTTTCTTT.

The chain is built from TRBV13 and TRBJ1-2, with a possible D match to TRBD1 (5 bases). Germline V gene lookup returns CDR1 PRHDT and CDR2 FYEKMQ (reference sequence). The V gene lost 6 bases and the J gene lost 2 bases, with 13 bases spanning the gap. The CDR3 length is 14 residues. CDR3 residues: CASSDGTPNYGYTF. The CDR3 DNA sequence: TGTGCCAGCAGTGATGGGACTCCAAACTATGGCTACACCTTC.

J is TRBJ1-5 and V is TRBV4-3, with D possibly being TRBD1 (5 bases). This CDR3 has 15 residues. Trimming left V 0 bases short and J 6 bases short, with 12 bases between. From germline, CDR1 is LGHNA and CDR2 YSLEER. The CDR3 DNA reads as TGCGCCAGCAGCCAAGATATGGGGACTGGTCAGCCCCAGCATTTT. It is translated as CASSQDMGTGQPQHF.

For the CDR3, the DNA is TGTGCCAGCAGCTCAGGACAGGGGAGTCGCTATGGCTACACCTTC. Its protein product is CASSSGQGSRYGYTF. The chain has TRBV13 and TRBJ1-2; 9 bases map to TRBD1. Germline CDR1 is PRHDT and CDR2 is FYEKMQ (reference sequence). This CDR3 has 15 amino acids. V lost 4 bases to trimming and J lost 4 bases; unmatched junction nucleotides: 7.

J is TRBJ2-2 and V is TRBV5-4; D gene uncertain. The CDR3 spans 12 residues. The V gene lost 7 bases and the J gene lost 5 bases, with 9 bases spanning the gap. The V gene's germline CDR1 is SGHNT and CDR2 YYREEE (reference sequence). The CDR3 region is CASLDGTGELFF. CDR3 in DNA: TGTGCCAGCTTAGACGGTACCGGGGAGCTGTTTTTT. Variable domain in full (rest from reference TRBV5-4 and TRBJ2-2): ETGVTQSPTHLIKTRGQQVTLRCSSQSGHNTVSWYQQALGQGPQFIFQYYREEENGRGNFPPRFSGLQFPNYSSELNVNALELDDSALYLCASLDGTGELFFGEGSRLTVL.

The chain is built from TRBV5-1 and TRBJ1-5; 10 positions match TRBD1. Per germline, CDR1 SGHRS and CDR2 YFSETQ. V shed 4 bases and J 2 bases; nucleotides not matched to a gene: 6. The CDR3 length is 16 residues. The CDR3 coding sequence is TGCGCCAGCAGCCCGGGACAGGGGCTGGGCAATCAGCCCCAGCATTTT. Protein: CASSPGQGLGNQPQHF. The entire variable domain, with the rest obtained from reference TRBV5-1 and TRBJ1-5, is as follows: KAGVTQTPRYLIKTRGQQVTLSCSPISGHRSVSWYQQTPGQGLQFLFEYFSETQRNKGNFPGRFSGRQFSNSRSEMNVSTLELGDSALYLCASSPGQGLGNQPQHFGDGTRLSIL.

The chain joins TRBV2 to TRBJ2-1, with 9 bases fitting TRBD2. Germline V gene sequence: CDR1 SNHLY, CDR2 FYNNEI. V trimming: 6 bases; J trimming: 0 bases; junction bases outside the gene matches: 3. The CDR3 extends over 15 amino acids. CDR3 nucleotides: TGTGCCAGCAGAGCGGGGGGCCTCTCCTACAATGAGCAGTTCTTC. This translates into CASRAGGLSYNEQFF. The complete variable domain, with remaining parts taken from reference TRBV2 and TRBJ2-1, reads EPEVTQTPSHQVTQMGQEVILRCVPISNHLYFYWYRQILGQKVEFLVSFYNNEISEKSEIFDDQFSVERPDGSNFTLKIRSTKLEDSAMYFCASRAGGLSYNEQFFGPGTRLTVL.

This clone was detected only a few times. The chain has TRBV21-1 and TRBJ2-7; the D call of TRBD1 is as the table states it, not checked on the DNA. TRBV21-1 is an annotated pseudogene. The CDR3 totals 9 residues. CDR3 bases: TGTGCCAGTACCGGGACAGGGGGCTTC. Encoded protein: CASTGTGGF.

This clone came up a few times. The chain couples TRBV4-1 to TRBJ1-5, with D tentatively TRBD1 (6 bases). Germline CDR1 is MGHRA and CDR2 is YSYEKL. The CDR3 consists of 15 residues. V lost 5 bases to trimming and J lost 0 bases, with 11 bases between them. This CDR3 is CASSEGHYSNQPQHF. Written as DNA, the CDR3 is TGCGCCAGCAGCGAGGGACACTATAGCAATCAGCCCCAGCATTTT.

V and J are TRBV19 and TRBJ2-6; a possible D gene is TRBD1 (5 bases). This CDR3 is built from 14 residues. V was shortened by 8 bases and J by 4 bases, with 12 bases between the two germline ends. CDR1 LNHDA and CDR2 SQIVND come from the germline V gene (reference sequence). The CDR3 spells CASGHSTGANVLTF. CDR3 coding DNA: TGTGCCAGTGGACACTCGACGGGGGCCAACGTCCTGACTTTC.

V gene TRBV4-1 combines with J gene TRBJ2-7; D may be TRBD2 (5 bases). Trimming removed 1 base from V and 7 bases from J, with 11 bases in between. CDR1 is MGHRA, CDR2 YSYEKL, per germline. The CDR3 is 13 residues long. The CDR3 spells CASSQGENWEQYF. The DNA for the CDR3 is TGCGCCAGCAGCCAAGGGGAGAACTGGGAGCAGTACTTC.

V and J are TRBV6-1 and TRBJ1-5; no definite D call. Germline V gene lookup returns CDR1 MNHNS and CDR2 SASEGT. V was trimmed by 2 bases and J by 2 bases, leaving 10 bases between them. The CDR3 sequence is 15 residues long. The CDR3 DNA reads as TGTGCCAGCAGTGAATGGGAGGACGGCAATCAGCCCCAGCATTTT. Translating it yields CASSEWEDGNQPQHF.

This clone was counted between two and nine times. The V gene is TRBV19, the J gene TRBJ2-3, with 9 bases fitting TRBD1. CDR1 and CDR2 from the germline V gene are LNHDA and SQIVND (reference sequence). The trim removed 3 bases at V and 6 bases at J, leaving 10 bases unmatched. This CDR3 has 16 amino acids. The DNA of the CDR3 is TGTGCCAGTAGTATTACTCCGGGACAGGGTTTGGATACGCAGTATTTT. Translation: CASSITPGQGLDTQYF.

This clone appeared a single time. V usage is TRBV5-4 and J usage is TRBJ1-2, with D perhaps matching TRBD1 (5 bases). From germline, CDR1 is SGHNT and CDR2 YYREEE (reference sequence). The CDR3 contains 15 residues. V gave up 3 bases and J gave up 7 bases, with 19 bases separating them. The CDR3 region is CASSSAEEGRAGYTF. The CDR3, as DNA: TGTGCCAGCAGCTCCGCGGAGGAGGGACGGGCTGGCTACACCTTC.

The chain links TRBV7-9 to TRBJ1-1; D unclear. Germline-derived CDR1 and CDR2 are SEHNR and FQNEAQ (reference sequence). The CDR3 totals 12 residues. V lost 5 bases and J lost 2, with 6 bases in between. CDR3 loop: CASSPPNTEAFF. The CDR3, as DNA: TGTGCCAGCAGCCCCCCAAACACTGAAGCTTTCTTT.

The gene calls are TRBV6-6 and TRBJ2-1; no clear D. The germline V gene has CDR1 MNHNY and CDR2 SVGAGI (reference sequence). V lost 2 bases and J 6 bases, leaving 8 bases between the germline ends. This CDR3 contains 13 residues. The CDR3 nucleotides are TGTGCCAGCAGTTACGCCGGCCGCAATGAGCAGTTCTTC. It encodes CASSYAGRNEQFF.